These 27 T cell receptor beta chains were all obtained from the same sample, sequenced in a study of regulatory T cells in long-lasting Graves disease. According to the study, TCR beta libraries were built with iRepertoire HTBI primers and CDR3-region Arm-PCR. TCRdb used MiXCR to reprocess the multiplex PCR reads, holding one entry per CDR3 protein. The top ten hold around 12% of the sample, which has 530,000 or so distinct CDR3 sequences, about 15% seen once. As for time point: newly diagnosed GD, antithyroid drugs for less than 3 months. Following extraction of RNA from PBMCs, that RNA was used to make the TCR library. This sample was also put to use in a study of T cells in Graves' hyperthyroidism and ophthalmopathy.

The starting material was peripheral blood mononuclear cells (PBMCs), obtained at new diagnosis, from a patient treated with antithyroid drugs. The receptors stem from a man in his late teens or twenties with Graves disease.

The chain uses TRBV18 and TRBJ2-2; TRBD2 matches 8 bases. V shed 2 bases and J 5 bases; nucleotides not matched to a gene: 4. The CDR3 sequence is 15 residues long. Germline values: CDR1 KGHSH, CDR2 LQKENI. The chain's CDR3 is CASSPGTRMTGELFF. As DNA, the CDR3 is TGTGCCAGCTCACCAGGGACTAGGATGACCGGGGAGCTGTTTTTT.

This clonotype was seen ten or more times. The rearrangement links TRBV20-1 to TRBJ2-1; 7 bases agree with TRBD2. V lost 3 bases and J lost 3; bases outside the gene matches: 11. Germline lookup yields CDR1 DFQATT and CDR2 SNEGSKA (reference sequence). The CDR3 extends over 16 amino acids. The CDR3 region has the DNA TGCAGTGCTAGTATCGAATGGCTAGCGGACTACAATGAGCAGTTCTTC. This translates into CSASIEWLADYNEQFF.

V and J are TRBV7-2 and TRBJ2-1; 11 nucleotides align to TRBD2. The CDR3 is 15 residues long. The V gene's germline CDR1 is SGHTA and CDR2 FQGNSA. Losses at the gene ends were 5 bases for V and 3 bases for J; bases not matched to a gene: 3. The chain's CDR3 is CASSQTSGIYNEQFF. Written as DNA, the CDR3 is TGTGCCAGCAGCCAGACTAGCGGGATCTACAATGAGCAGTTCTTC.

At least ten counts were recorded for this clonotype. V and J are TRBV6-5 and TRBJ1-1, with D perhaps matching TRBD1 (5 bases). The CDR3 spans 16 residues. The germline CDR1 and CDR2 sequences are MNHEY and SVGAGI. Deletions cut 0 bases from V and 3 bases from J, with 14 bases between. CDR3 sequence: CASSYSRGRGDTEAFF. The CDR3 DNA follows: TGTGCCAGCAGTTACTCACGGGGGAGGGGAGACACTGAAGCTTTCTTT.

This rearrangement joins TRBV18 to TRBJ2-6, with D perhaps matching TRBD1 (6 bases). Trimming took off 1 base at V and 0 bases at J, with 7 bases between the two ends. CDR1 and CDR2 (germline): KGHSH, LQKENI. The CDR3 has 16 amino acids. In DNA, the CDR3 is TGTGCCAGCTCACCACGCAGGGGCTCTGGGGCCAACGTCCTGACTTTC. This sequence encodes CASSPRRGSGANVLTF.

This clonotype was counted ten times or more. The gene calls are TRBV24-1 and TRBJ2-3; no firm D call. This CDR3 contains 14 residues. Germline loops: CDR1 KGHDR, CDR2 SFDVKD. V dropped 3 bases and J dropped 2 bases, with 8 bases sitting between them. CDR3 region: CATSDAGYTDTQYF. The DNA for the CDR3 is TGTGCCACCAGTGATGCTGGATACACAGATACGCAGTATTTT.

V is TRBV7-9 and J is TRBJ2-7; possible D gene TRBD2, 6 bases. V gave up 6 bases and J gave up 2 bases, with 17 bases separating them. The CDR3 sequence is 15 residues long. The germline V gene has CDR1 SEHNR and CDR2 FQNEAQ (reference sequence). DNA for the CDR3: TGTGCCAGCAGAGGTGCGGAGGGCAGAACCTACGAGCAGTACTTC. Translation: CASRGAEGRTYEQYF.

This clonotype has a count of ten or more. The chain joins TRBV20-1 to TRBJ2-7, with D possibly matching TRBD2 (5 bases). The CDR3 has 12 residues. Looked up from germline, CDR1 is DFQATT and CDR2 is SNEGSKA (reference sequence). V dropped 6 bases and J dropped 2 bases, with 11 bases sitting between them. Here the CDR3 DNA reads TGCAGTGCCCAAGGACTGACCTACGAGCAGTACTTC. Protein sequence: CSAQGLTYEQYF.

This clonotype came up many times. This chain joins TRBV20-1 and TRBJ2-3; 10 nucleotides agree with TRBD2. The CDR3 extends over 14 amino acids. Per germline, CDR1 DFQATT and CDR2 SNEGSKA (reference sequence). The CDR3 spells CRAQREGGTDTQYF. The DNA of the CDR3 is TGCAGGGCGCAGCGGGAGGGGGGAACAGATACGCAGTATTTT.

This clonotype was detected many times. The rearrangement links TRBV12-3 or TRBV12-4 to TRBJ2-6, with 10 bases identical to TRBD1. The CDR3 loop spans 20 amino acids. The junction had 17 bases not matched to a gene; V was cut back by 7 bases and J by 2 bases. CDR3 sequence (DNA): TGTGCCAGCACCCCCCTGGCCGACCGGGACAGGGGACCTGGGGCCAACGTCCTGACTTTC. This codes for CASTPLADRDRGPGANVLTF.

This clonotype was counted a single time. A much larger clonotype is one base distant, so this may be a read error. The chain carries TRBV20-1 and TRBJ1-4; 8 bases are a match to TRBD1. CDR3 length equals 14 residues. The germline V gene encodes CDR1 DFQATT and CDR2 SNEGSKA (reference sequence). The CDR3 loop is CSAPGQGGVERLFF. The CDR3 DNA reads as TGCAGTGCTCCTGGACAGGGAGGTGTGGAAAGACTGTTTTTT.

The chain is built from TRBV18 and TRBJ2-7, with D perhaps matching TRBD1 (6 bases). Germline V CDR1 and CDR2: KGHSH, LQKENI. V lost 1 base, J lost 0 bases, and 10 bases lay in between. CDR3 length: 15 amino acids. Here the CDR3 reads CASSPRETGSYEQYF. The CDR3 nucleotides read TGTGCCAGCTCACCACGGGAGACAGGCTCCTACGAGCAGTACTTC.

This chain joins TRBV9 and TRBJ2-7, with D perhaps TRBD1 (6 bases). V lost 4 bases to trimming and J lost 6 bases, with 20 bases between them. The CDR3 covers 15 residues. Per the germline V gene, CDR1 is SGDLS and CDR2 is YYNGEE. The CDR3 is CASSLGQTLRSEQYF. CDR3 sequence (DNA): TGTGCCAGCAGCCTTGGACAGACTCTTAGGAGCGAGCAGTACTTC.

The V gene is TRBV6-1, the J gene TRBJ1-5; D is unclear. Trimming cost V 1 base and J 5 bases, with 3 bases left between them. The CDR3 length is 12 residues. Germline loops: CDR1 MNHNS, CDR2 SASEGT. The CDR3 DNA reads TGTGCCAGCAGTGAAGTCGATCAGCCCCAGCATTTT. As protein: CASSEVDQPQHF.

Comments on this clonotype: With a far larger clone one base away, a read error is the likely cause. The gene calls are TRBV11-3 and TRBJ2-1; 8 positions agree with TRBD2. The trim removed 3 bases at V and 6 bases at J, leaving 7 bases unmatched. CDR3 size: 15 residues. Per germline, CDR1 SGHNT and CDR2 YENEEA. CDR3 nucleotides: TGTGCCAGCAGCTTTGCGGGAGGTATTTGCAATGAGCAGTTCTTC. This encodes CASSFAGGICNEQFF. Full variable domain (remainder filled in from reference TRBV11-3 and TRBJ2-1): EAGVVQSPRYKIIEKKQPVAFWCNPISGHNTLYWYLQNLGQGPELLIRYENEEAVDDSQLPKDRFSAERLKGVDSTLKIQPAELGDSAVYLCASSFAGGICNEQFFGPGTRLTVL.

There are many counts of this clonotype. The chain has TRBV28 and TRBJ2-1, with 10 bases aligning to TRBD2. CDR1 and CDR2 from the germline V gene are MDHEN and SYDVKM. This CDR3 contains 17 residues. J lost 5 bases, V lost 7 bases, and 14 bases had no gene match. The CDR3 reads CASTIRVGLAGDNEQFF. CDR3 nucleotides: TGTGCCAGCACCATCCGAGTTGGGCTAGCGGGAGACAATGAGCAGTTCTTC.

The chain uses TRBV6-1 and TRBJ2-5, with D possibly matching TRBD1 (6 bases). V was pared by 7 bases and J by 2 bases, with 14 bases between. The CDR3 contains 14 residues. Germline CDR1 MNHNS, CDR2 SASEGT. CDR3: CASTLFQGQETQYF. The CDR3 DNA reads TGTGCCAGCACTTTGTTCCAGGGGCAAGAGACCCAGTACTTC.

This clonotype has only a few counts. V usage is TRBV27 and J usage is TRBJ2-7; a weak D match, TRBD2 (5 bases). V was clipped by 2 bases and J by 5 bases, with 13 bases between them. This CDR3 spans 14 amino acids. Germline V lookup: CDR1 MNHEY, CDR2 SMNVEV (reference sequence). In nucleotides, the CDR3 is TGTGCCAGCAGTTTACTCGGGGAGTTCAACGAGCAGTACTTC. Translated: CASSLLGEFNEQYF.

As to this clonotype: This may arise from a read error, as a much more abundant clone is one base away. The rearrangement uses TRBV11-2 and TRBJ1-2; D gene unclear. CDR1 and CDR2 (germline): SGHAT, FQNNGV. The CDR3 contains 14 residues. The chain's CDR3 is CASSLLPGRDVLVF. CDR3 coding DNA: TGTGCCAGCAGCTTACTCCCCGGCCGCGACGTTTTGGTCTTC.

This clonotype was recorded at least ten times. The V and J genes are TRBV7-9 and TRBJ2-3; D possibly corresponds to TRBD2 (5 bases). The CDR3 is 13 residues long. The germline V gene has CDR1 SEHNR and CDR2 FQNEAQ (reference sequence). Trimming took off 7 bases at V and 3 bases at J, with 11 bases between the two ends. In DNA, the CDR3 is TGTGCCAGCACCAAACGGGGTACAGATACGCAGTATTTT. Its protein is CASTKRGTDTQYF.

This clonotype showed up many times. The J gene is TRBJ2-7, the V gene TRBV6-2 or TRBV6-3; TRBD2 aligns across 11 bases. Germline V gene sequence: CDR1 MNHEY, CDR2 SVGEGT. V trimming: 7 bases; J trimming: 2 bases; junction bases outside the gene matches: 10. The CDR3 spans 16 residues. The CDR3 bases are TGTGCCAGCACCCAGGGACTAGCGGACACAGCCTACGAGCAGTACTTC. This gives the protein CASTQGLADTAYEQYF.

This clonotype came up many times. This chain links TRBV30 with TRBJ2-7; D uncertain. CDR3 length equals 13 residues. CDR1 GTSNPN and CDR2 SVGIG come from the germline V gene (reference sequence). V was pared by 4 bases and J by 3 bases, with 13 bases between. The CDR3 is CAWTVTANYEQYF. In nucleotides, the CDR3 is TGTGCCTGGACGGTAACAGCTAACTACGAGCAGTACTTC.

This clonotype has a handful of counts. The chain combines TRBV18 with TRBJ2-1; 12 positions agree with TRBD2. Germline-derived CDR1 and CDR2 are KGHSH and LQKENI. V lost 2 bases and J lost 2; bases outside the gene matches: 4. The CDR3 contains 17 residues. CDR3 bases: TGTGCCAGCTCACCATCGGCTAGCGGGAGGGCCTACAATGAGCAGTTCTTC. Translated: CASSPSASGRAYNEQFF.

This clonotype was seen many times. The chain joins TRBV6-1 to TRBJ2-2; D ambiguous. This CDR3 contains 15 residues. Germline CDR1 and CDR2: MNHNS and SASEGT. V dropped 5 bases and J dropped 6 bases, with 16 bases sitting between them. Here the CDR3 reads CASSPARLTAGELFF. The DNA for the CDR3 is TGTGCCAGCAGTCCAGCCCGCCTTACCGCCGGGGAGCTGTTTTTT.

In this sample, this clonotype turned up many times. The genes are TRBV7-2 and TRBJ2-7; D is perhaps TRBD1 (5 bases). This CDR3 spans 14 amino acids. Trimming took off 1 base at V and 2 bases at J, with 9 bases between the two ends. From germline, CDR1 is SGHTA and CDR2 FQGNSA. CDR3 in amino acids: CASSLGTPAYEQYF. CDR3 nucleotide sequence: TGTGCCAGCAGCTTAGGGACACCCGCCTACGAGCAGTACTTC. Full variable domain (rest looked up from reference TRBV7-2 and TRBJ2-7): GAGVSQSPSNKVTEKGKDVELRCDPISGHTALYWYRQSLGQGLEFLIYFQGNSAPDKSGLPSDRFSAERTGGSVSTLTIQRTQQEDSAVYLCASSLGTPAYEQYFGPGTRLTVT.

This clonotype appeared many times. The chain uses TRBV7-9 and TRBJ1-1; D is perhaps TRBD1 (6 bases). Deletions cut 5 bases from V and 4 bases from J, with 20 bases between. Germline CDR1 reads SEHNR; CDR2 reads FQNEAQ (reference sequence). This CDR3 spans 16 amino acids. The CDR3 is CASSPLGARAGTEAFF. The CDR3 region has the DNA TGTGCCAGCAGCCCCCTGGGGGCCCGGGCCGGCACTGAAGCTTTCTTT.

V usage is TRBV15 and J usage is TRBJ1-2, with a possible D match to TRBD1 (5 bases). Trimming removed 0 bases at V and 5 bases at J, with 10 bases between. Germline CDR1 reads LNHNV; CDR2 reads YYDKDF (reference sequence). The CDR3 sequence is 14 residues long. As DNA, the CDR3 is TGTGCCACCAGCAGAGAGAGGGCAGGGTATGGCTACACCTTC. It translates to CATSRERAGYGYTF.